This T cell receptor beta chain came from a study of blood T cell repertoires in COVID-19. Germline V gives CDR1 LGHDT, CDR2 YNNKEL (reference sequence). This CDR3 spans 16 amino acids. The V and J ends lost 5 bases and 4 bases respectively, with 18 bases between them. Assay: immunoSEQ multiplex PCR; the TCRdb copy retains only in-frame clones and omits some. The table records roughly 30,000 clones, 90% to 95% of them present only once. This clone occurred once. V usage is TRBV3-1 (or the pseudogene TRBV3-2) and J usage is TRBJ2-1; a possible D gene is TRBD1 (6 bases). Sequences were obtained from peripheral blood. The receptor was derived from a woman aged 65 to 85 with COVID-19, enrolled during active disease. CDR3 region: CASSGWTVRTYNEQFF. Written as DNA, the CDR3 is TGTGCCAGCAGCGGATGGACAGTGCGAACGTACAATGAGCAGTTCTTC.